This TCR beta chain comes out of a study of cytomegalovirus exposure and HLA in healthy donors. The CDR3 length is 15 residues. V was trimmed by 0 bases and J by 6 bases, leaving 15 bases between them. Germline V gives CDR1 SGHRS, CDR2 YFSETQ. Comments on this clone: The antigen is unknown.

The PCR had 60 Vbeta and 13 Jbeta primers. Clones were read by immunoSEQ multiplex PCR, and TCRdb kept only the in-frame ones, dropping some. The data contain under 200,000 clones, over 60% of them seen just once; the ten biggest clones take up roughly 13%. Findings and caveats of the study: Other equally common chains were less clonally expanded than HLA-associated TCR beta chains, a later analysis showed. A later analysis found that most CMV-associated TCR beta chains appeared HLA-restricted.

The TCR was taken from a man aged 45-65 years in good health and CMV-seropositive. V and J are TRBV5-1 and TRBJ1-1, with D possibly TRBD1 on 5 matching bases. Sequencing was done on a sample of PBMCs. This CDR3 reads CASSLVAGPGAEAFF. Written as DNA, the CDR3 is TGCGCCAGCAGCTTGGTGGCGGGGCCGGGGGCTGAAGCTTTCTTT.